This paragraph covers one TCR beta chain sequence. Antigen unknown. The data stem from a study of cytomegalovirus exposure and HLA in healthy donors. Overall study results and limits: The productive fraction for most TCR beta V segments was about 90% or about 30% in an earlier analysis.

The CDR3 length is 14 residues. CDR1 KGHSH and CDR2 LQKENI come from the germline V gene. V lost 8 bases and J lost 3, with 13 bases in between. 60 Vbeta and 13 Jbeta primers were used in PCR. Libraries were prepared by immunoSEQ multiplex PCR; TCRdb keeps only in-frame clonotypes and omits some of them. The repertoire consists of 77,000 or so clones, with roughly 80% occurring once and the leading ten covering 7% to 9%. Sequencing was performed on PBMCs. The clonotype was recovered from a woman in her forties in good health and CMV-seronegative. The rearrangement uses TRBV18 and TRBJ2-2, with TRBD1 as a possible D gene (6 bases). The CDR3 DNA reads TGTGCCAGCCAACAGGGATATGACACCGGGGAGCTGTTTTTT. It codes for CASQQGYDTGELFF.